This T cell receptor beta chain was identified in a study of OX40 agonist ivuxolimab in advanced cancers. Generated by immunoSEQ multiplex PCR, the TCRdb table keeps only in-frame clones and is missing some. The sample has around 35,000 clones, roughly 84% seen once. Trimming took 4 bases from V and 2 from J; bases not matched to a gene: 3. CDR1 is SGHNT and CDR2 is YYREEE in the germline V gene (reference sequence). The CDR3 length is 14 residues. The clonotype comes from an adult with an advanced solid tumor such as melanoma, head and neck, liver or kidney cancer. V usage is TRBV5-4 and J usage is TRBJ2-7; 10 bases align to TRBD1. Here the sequenced sample was CD4+ or CD8+ T cells sorted from blood, taken in a trial of the OX40 agonist ivuxolimab. Here the CDR3 reads CASSGGTGAYEQYF. The CDR3, as DNA: TGTGCCAGCAGCGGCGGGACAGGGGCCTACGAGCAGTACTTC.